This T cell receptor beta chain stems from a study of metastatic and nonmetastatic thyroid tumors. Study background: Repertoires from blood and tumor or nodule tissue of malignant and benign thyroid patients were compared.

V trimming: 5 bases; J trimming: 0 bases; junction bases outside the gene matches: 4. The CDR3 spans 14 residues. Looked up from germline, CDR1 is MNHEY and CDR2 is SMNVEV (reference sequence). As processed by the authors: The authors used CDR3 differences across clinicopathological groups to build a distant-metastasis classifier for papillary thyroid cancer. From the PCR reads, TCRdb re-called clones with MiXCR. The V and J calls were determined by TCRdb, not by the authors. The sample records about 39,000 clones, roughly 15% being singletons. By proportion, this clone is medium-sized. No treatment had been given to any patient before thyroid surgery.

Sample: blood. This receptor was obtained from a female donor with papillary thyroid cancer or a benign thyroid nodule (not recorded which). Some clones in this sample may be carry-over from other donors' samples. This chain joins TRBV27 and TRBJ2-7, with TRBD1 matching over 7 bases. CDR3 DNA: TGTGCCAGCAGTGTACAGGGGTTCTCCTACGAGCAGTACTTC. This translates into CASSVQGFSYEQYF.